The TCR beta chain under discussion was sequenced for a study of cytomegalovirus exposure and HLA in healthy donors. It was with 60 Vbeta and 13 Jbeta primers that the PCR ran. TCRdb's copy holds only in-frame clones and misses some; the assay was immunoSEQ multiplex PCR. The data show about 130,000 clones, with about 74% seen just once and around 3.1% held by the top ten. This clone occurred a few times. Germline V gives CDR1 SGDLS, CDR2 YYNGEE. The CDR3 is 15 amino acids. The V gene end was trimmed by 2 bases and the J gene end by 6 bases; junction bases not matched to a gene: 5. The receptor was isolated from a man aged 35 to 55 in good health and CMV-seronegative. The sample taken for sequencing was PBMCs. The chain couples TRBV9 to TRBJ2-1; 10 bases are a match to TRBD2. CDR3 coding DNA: TGTGCCAGCAGCGTGGCTAGCGGGAGTCCCAATGAGCAGTTCTTC. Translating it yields CASSVASGSPNEQFF.